This entry is about one T cell receptor beta chain. The antigen is undetermined. The source of the sample is a study of beta chain features in type 1 diabetes. Overall study: What patients shared with healthy donors was a similar profile of age, gender and cell yields. Study results and limitations: Patients with Type 1 diabetes showed moderately but significantly shorter TCRB CDR3s in all four CD4+ subsets.

Sorting based on CD45RO/CCR7/CD25/CD127/CD95/CD27 separated CD4+ naive, central memory, regulatory and stem cell-like memory cells. Germline V lookup: CDR1 LNHNV, CDR2 YYDKDF (reference sequence). The CDR3 loop spans 15 amino acids. With 5 bases clipped from V and 3 bases from J, the junction kept 8 bases outside the gene matches. Of the isolated RNA, all was reverse transcribed, and so the sequenced material was expressed TCRB transcripts. Assay used: immunoSEQ multiplex PCR; TCRdb lists only in-frame clones, some missing. In the table there are approximately 250,000 clones, 16% of which are singletons.

This TCR was sampled from a young man with type 1 diabetes. The chain links TRBV15 to TRBJ2-7; 9 nucleotides match TRBD2. Sequenced: naive CD4+ T cells from blood. The CDR3 reads CATSGNSGGLYEQYF. As DNA, the CDR3 is TGTGCCACCAGCGGGAATAGCGGGGGACTCTACGAGCAGTACTTC.